These 14 T cell receptor beta chains were sequenced from one sample in a study of shared clonotypes between healthy human individuals (dated by TCRdb to between 2020 and 2021). For the CD8 naive samples, CD45RO-negative cells were positively selected for CCR7, yielding a CD45RA+CCR7+ population from which TemRA cells were excluded. Receptors were amplified or captured by the immunoSEQ multiplex PCR assay. TCRdb stores this immuneACCESS table with in-frame sequences only. Part of the clones is absent; in the studies checked, under half of the shortfall reflects unresolved V genes, and no reason is known for the rest. The sample profile shows hundreds of thousands of clones; around 96% of them were found once. The ten largest clones add up to about 0.12% of the sample. The material sequenced was naive CD8+ T cells sorted from blood. The intended sense of this specimen's cell subset or site label: CD45RA+CCR7+. Receptors originate from a woman aged 25-40 years in good health.

V usage is TRBV5-1 and J usage is TRBJ2-2, with TRBD2 matching 8 bases. Germline V gene data show CDR1 as SGHRS and CDR2 as YFSETQ. The junction had 4 bases not matched to a gene; V was cut back by 1 base and J by 5 bases. The CDR3 is 15 amino acids. The CDR3, as DNA: TGCGCCAGCAGCTTGAAGCGGGAGTTTACCGGGGAGCTGTTTTTT. It yields the protein CASSLKREFTGELFF. Full variable domain (remainder filled in from reference TRBV5-1 and TRBJ2-2): KAGVTQTPRYLIKTRGQQVTLSCSPISGHRSVSWYQQTPGQGLQFLFEYFSETQRNKGNFPGRFSGRQFSNSRSEMNVSTLELGDSALYLCASSLKREFTGELFFGEGSRLTVL.

The J gene is TRBJ2-7, the V gene TRBV10-1, with D uncertain. The ends were cut back, 5 bases at V and 2 bases at J, with 13 bases in the middle. Per the germline V gene, CDR1 is WNHNN and CDR2 is SYGVQD (reference sequence). This CDR3 is built from 14 residues. The CDR3 DNA is TGCGCCAGCAGTCCCGGACGGAGAACCTACGAGCAGTACTTC. Translation gives CASSPGRRTYEQYF.

The chain couples TRBV9 to TRBJ2-5; tentative D call: TRBD1 (6 bases). This CDR3 comprises 17 residues. Germline values: CDR1 SGDLS, CDR2 YYNGEE. Trimming removed 1 base at V and 2 bases at J, with 18 bases between. As DNA, the CDR3 is TGTGCCAGCAGCGTATCGTCATGGCTCGGACAGCAAGAGACCCAGTACTTC. Translation: CASSVSSWLGQQETQYF. Full variable domain (rest looked up from reference TRBV9 and TRBJ2-5): DSGVTQTPKHLITATGQRVTLRCSPRSGDLSVYWYQQSLDQGLQFLIQYYNGEERAKGNILERFSAQQFPDLHSELNLSSLELGDSALYFCASSVSSWLGQQETQYFGPGTRLLVL.

The chain links TRBV29-1 to TRBJ2-3; D ambiguous. This CDR3 spans 17 amino acids. Trimming removed 0 bases from V and 2 bases from J, with 18 bases in between. Per the germline V gene, CDR1 is SQVTM and CDR2 is ANQGSEA. The CDR3: CSVEDWPPKGPTDTQYF. CDR3 bases: TGCAGCGTTGAAGATTGGCCCCCAAAGGGTCCCACAGATACGCAGTATTTT.

CDR3 sequence reads: CASSATTASYNEQFF. CDR3 bases: TGTGCCAGCAGCGCCACGACAGCATCCTACAATGAGCAGTTCTTC. The V call is TRBV9, the J call TRBJ2-1; TRBD1 is a possible D gene (5 bases). Germline assignment: CDR1 SGDLS and CDR2 YYNGEE. Trimming left V 3 bases short and J 1 base short, with 11 bases between. This CDR3 is 15 amino acids long.

The chain has TRBV19 and TRBJ2-4; TRBD2 agrees at 8 bases. V lost 3 bases and J lost 8; bases outside the gene matches: 9. This CDR3 comprises 15 residues. The germline V gene has CDR1 LNHDA and CDR2 SQIVND (reference sequence). CDR3 region: CASSMPSGSGDIQYF. The CDR3 DNA reads TGTGCCAGTAGTATGCCCAGCGGGAGCGGGGACATTCAGTACTTC.

This clone was seen more than once but under ten times. This same CDR3 is encoded by further DNA sequences in the sample. The rearrangement links TRBV29-1 to TRBJ1-1; D call uncertain. CDR3 size: 11 residues. Trimming took 4 bases from V and 1 from J, leaving 4 bases between them. In germline, CDR1 is SQVTM, CDR2 ANQGSEA. In DNA form, the CDR3 reads TGCAGCGTTGTACAGAACACTGAAGCTTTCTTT. As protein: CSVVQNTEAFF.

In this sample, this clone turned up once. This chain joins TRBV5-1 and TRBJ2-7; TRBD1 matches 7 bases. The J segment lost 3 bases and the V segment lost 3 bases, leaving 3 bases of the junction unmatched. The CDR3 length is 13 residues. CDR1 is SGHRS and CDR2 is YFSETQ in the germline V gene. This CDR3 reads CASSSGQRYEQYF. The CDR3 DNA follows: TGCGCCAGCAGCTCGGGACAGCGCTACGAGCAGTACTTC.

The chain couples TRBV10-1 to TRBJ2-7; D may be TRBD1 (6 bases). Trimming took off 3 bases at V and 0 bases at J, with 12 bases between the two ends. From germline, CDR1 is WNHNN and CDR2 SYGVQD (reference sequence). There are 15 residues in the CDR3. The CDR3, as DNA: TGCGCCAGCAGTGAAGACACAGGGAGCTCCTACGAGCAGTACTTC. Translating gives CASSEDTGSSYEQYF.

V usage is TRBV27 and J usage is TRBJ1-2; 7 bases align to TRBD1. J was trimmed by 6 bases and V by 4 bases; bases with no gene match: 11. The CDR3 covers 15 residues. From germline, CDR1 is MNHEY and CDR2 SMNVEV (reference sequence). CDR3 region: CASSYRGGLVDGYTF. The CDR3 nucleotides read TGTGCCAGCAGTTACAGGGGCGGTTTGGTAGATGGCTACACCTTC.

V is TRBV5-4 and J is TRBJ1-1, with a tentative D call TRBD1 (6 bases). Germline V CDR1 and CDR2: SGHNT, YYREEE (reference sequence). Trimming removed 4 bases from V and 4 bases from J, with 11 bases in between. CDR3 size: 13 residues. CDR3 nucleotides: TGTGCCAGCAGCGCGCGAGGGGGCACTGAAGCTTTCTTT. Translation: CASSARGGTEAFF.

The sample holds one count of this clone. The chain carries TRBV28 and TRBJ1-5, with 7 bases matching TRBD1. V lost 6 bases to trimming and J lost 5 bases; unmatched junction nucleotides: 16. This CDR3 region has 17 residues. Germline CDR1 MDHEN, CDR2 SYDVKM. The CDR3 DNA follows: TGTGCCAGCAGGCTTTTGGAGACCGACAGGGAGGATCAGCCCCAGCATTTT. Protein product: CASRLLETDREDQPQHF.

With respect to this clone: The same CDR3 also results from other DNA sequences found in this sample. The chain recombines TRBV28 with TRBJ2-1; no definite D call. Germline V lookup: CDR1 MDHEN, CDR2 SYDVKM. Trimming removed 3 bases at V and 5 bases at J, with 5 bases between. The CDR3 loop spans 12 amino acids. For the CDR3, the DNA is TGTGCCAGCAGTTTGGGTAACAATGAGCAGTTCTTC. It encodes CASSLGNNEQFF.

This chain connects TRBV28 to TRBJ2-7; 7 nucleotides agree with TRBD1. The CDR3 covers 14 residues. Germline values: CDR1 MDHEN, CDR2 SYDVKM. V lost 6 bases, J lost 6 bases, and 11 bases stayed unmatched. The CDR3 sequence: CASSLGSGGREQYF. CDR3 sequence (DNA): TGTGCCAGCAGCTTAGGCTCAGGGGGACGCGAGCAGTACTTC.